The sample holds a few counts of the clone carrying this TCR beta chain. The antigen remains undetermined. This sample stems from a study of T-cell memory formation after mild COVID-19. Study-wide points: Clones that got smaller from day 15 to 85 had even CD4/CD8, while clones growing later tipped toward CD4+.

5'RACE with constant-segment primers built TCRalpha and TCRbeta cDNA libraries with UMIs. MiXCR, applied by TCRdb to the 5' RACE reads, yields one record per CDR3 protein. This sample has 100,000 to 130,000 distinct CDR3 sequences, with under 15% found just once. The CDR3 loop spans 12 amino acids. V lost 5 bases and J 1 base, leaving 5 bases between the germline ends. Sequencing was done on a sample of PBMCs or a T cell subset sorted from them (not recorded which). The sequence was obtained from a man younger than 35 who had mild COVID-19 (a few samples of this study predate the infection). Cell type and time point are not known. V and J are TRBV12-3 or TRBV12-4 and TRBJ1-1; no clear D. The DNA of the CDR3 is TGTGCCAGCAGTCGACGGAACACTGAAGCTTTCTTT. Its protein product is CASSRRNTEAFF.